One and the same sample provided the 2 T cell receptor beta chains below, sequenced in a study of T-cell memory formation after mild COVID-19. TCRdb re-derived calls from the 5' RACE reads in MiXCR, one entry per CDR3 protein. In the table there are 550,000 to 600,000 distinct CDR3 sequences, less than 25% of which are singletons. The sample consisted of PBMCs or a T cell subset sorted from them (not recorded which). These receptor sequences come from an adult woman who had mild COVID-19 (a few samples of this study predate the infection). Cell type and time point are not known.

The sample holds a few counts of this clonotype. This chain links TRBV29-1 with TRBJ2-7; D may match TRBD1 or TRBD2 (5 bases each). V was cut by 6 bases and J by 7 bases, with 19 bases left in between. CDR1 and CDR2 from the germline V gene are SQVTM and ANQGSEA. This CDR3 region has 13 residues. CDR3 protein: CSVRGQGPGEQYF. The CDR3, as DNA: TGCAGCGTCCGGGGCCAGGGACCGGGGGAGCAGTACTTC.

This clonotype was recorded a few times. The chain is built from TRBV12-3 or TRBV12-4 and TRBJ1-2, with 7 nucleotides matching TRBD1. The V and J ends lost 5 bases and 4 bases, in that order; junction bases with no gene match: 7. The CDR3 length is 14 residues. The CDR3 sequence is CASSETGSGYGYTF. In DNA form, the CDR3 reads TGTGCCAGCAGTGAGACAGGGTCGGGCTATGGCTACACCTTC.